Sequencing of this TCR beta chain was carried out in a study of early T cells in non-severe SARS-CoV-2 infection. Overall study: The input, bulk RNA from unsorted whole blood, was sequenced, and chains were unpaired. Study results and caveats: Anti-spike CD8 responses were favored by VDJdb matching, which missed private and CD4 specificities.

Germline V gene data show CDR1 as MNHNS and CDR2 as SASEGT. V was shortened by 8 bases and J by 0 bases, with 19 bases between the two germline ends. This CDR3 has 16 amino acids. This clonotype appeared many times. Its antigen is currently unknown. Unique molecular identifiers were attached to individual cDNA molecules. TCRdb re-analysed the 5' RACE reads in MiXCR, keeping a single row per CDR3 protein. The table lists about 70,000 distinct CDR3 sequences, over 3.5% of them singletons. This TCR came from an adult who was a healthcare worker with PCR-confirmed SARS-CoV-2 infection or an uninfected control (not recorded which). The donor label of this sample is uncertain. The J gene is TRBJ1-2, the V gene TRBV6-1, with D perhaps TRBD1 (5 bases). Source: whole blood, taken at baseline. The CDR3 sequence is CASLRQYGDPNYGYTF. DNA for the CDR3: TGTGCCAGCCTCCGACAGTATGGGGACCCTAACTATGGCTACACCTTC.